This T cell receptor (beta chain) appears in the sequencing data of a study of Graves' ophthalmopathy and Graves' hyperthyroidism. Study findings and constraints: The model's ophthalmopathy progression predictions had approximately 69% sensitivity and 72% to 80% specificity.

There are 13 residues in the CDR3. Trimming at V came to 5 bases and at J to 5 bases, leaving 5 bases not matched to a gene. Germline V CDR1 and CDR2: LNHDA, SQIVND (reference sequence). The stable label applied to hyperthyroidism with no ophthalmopathy within 18 months of follow-up. If patients had other autoimmune diseases, uncontrolled infections, pregnancy or lactation, they were excluded. Reliance was placed on clinical symptoms, serum thyroxine, TRAb, thyroid ultrasound and orbital computed tomography for diagnosis. Ten or more counts support this clonotype. Its cognate antigen is unknown. Beta-chain TCR CDR3 regions were amplified from RNA transcripts. Investigators did first-round RT-PCR with HTBI primers, then second-round multiplex PCR. Each CDR3 protein is one row after TCRdb ran MiXCR on the multiplex PCR reads. The sample lists hundreds of thousands of distinct CDR3 sequences, 22% seen once, with about 6.6% in the top ten.

This clonotype was obtained from a young woman with stable Graves' hyperthyroidism. Some clones in this sample may be carry-over from other donors' samples. The sequenced material came from peripheral blood. V usage is TRBV19 and J usage is TRBJ2-5, with TRBD1 identical over 7 bases. The chain's CDR3 is CASSSTTGETQYF. The CDR3 nucleotides read TGTGCCAGTAGTTCCACGACAGGGGAGACCCAGTACTTC.